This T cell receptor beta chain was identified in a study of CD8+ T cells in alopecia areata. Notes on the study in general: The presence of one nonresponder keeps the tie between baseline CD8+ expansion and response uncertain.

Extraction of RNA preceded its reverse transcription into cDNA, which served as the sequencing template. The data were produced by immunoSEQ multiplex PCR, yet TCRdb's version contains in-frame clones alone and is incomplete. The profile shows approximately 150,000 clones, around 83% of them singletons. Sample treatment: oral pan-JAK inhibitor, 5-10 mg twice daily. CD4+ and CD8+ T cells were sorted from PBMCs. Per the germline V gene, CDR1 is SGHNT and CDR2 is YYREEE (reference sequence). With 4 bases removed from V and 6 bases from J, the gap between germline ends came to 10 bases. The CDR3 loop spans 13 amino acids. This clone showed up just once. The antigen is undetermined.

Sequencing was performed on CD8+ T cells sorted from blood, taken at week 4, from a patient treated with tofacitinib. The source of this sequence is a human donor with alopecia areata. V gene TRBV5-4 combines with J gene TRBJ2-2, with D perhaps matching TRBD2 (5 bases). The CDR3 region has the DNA TGTGCCAGCAGCGATGGACTCTCCGGGGAGCTGTTTTTT. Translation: CASSDGLSGELFF.